This T cell receptor (beta chain) was found in a study of blood T cell repertoires in COVID-19. The wider study: The United States, Italy and Spain provided the acute and convalescent COVID-19 samples. PBMCs, B-cell-depleted T cells, or T cells were the source of the cDNA or gDNA that made up the material.

Original data processing: Amplifying reference gene primers gave estimates of nucleated cell counts. Data came from immunoSEQ multiplex PCR; TCRdb stores just in-frame clones and leaves some out. V and J calls and clone size come straight from that table; D and trimming were deduced from the DNA. The table has under 300,000 clones, 86% seen once. The CDR3 spans 15 residues. V lost 3 bases, J lost 2 bases, and 4 bases stayed unmatched. Germline lookup yields CDR1 LNHDA and CDR2 SQIVND (reference sequence). The chain uses TRBV19 and TRBJ1-5; 7 nucleotides match TRBD1. Sequenced sample: peripheral blood. The clonotype comes from a man younger than 45 who had recovered from COVID-19. The CDR3 DNA reads TGTGCCAGTAGTATTTTCGGGACAGGCAATCAGCCCCAGCATTTT. Amino acid sequence: CASSIFGTGNQPQHF.